Listed below are T cell receptor beta chains from one sample, sequenced in a study of cytomegalovirus exposure and HLA in healthy donors. Data came from immunoSEQ multiplex PCR; TCRdb stores just in-frame clones and leaves some out. The table lists about 140,000 clones, 70% to 85% of them singletons. The sample was PBMCs. These TCRs come from a young man in good health and CMV-seropositive. CDR3s include the opening cysteine and the closing phenylalanine or tryptophan. Rows may omit the clone size; those that give it use once, few, many or a size class.

J: TRBJ1-4; V: TRBV19; size: .; CDR3: CASSIARPETAANEKLFF
J: TRBJ2-5; V: TRBV7-8; size: .; CDR3: CASRPGEGVQETQYF
J: TRBJ2-5; V: TRBV5-1; size: .; CDR3: CASSQTSGGQETQYF
J: TRBJ2-2; V: TRBV2; size: .; CDR3: CASSETSGELFF
J: TRBJ1-1; V: TRBV6-5; size: few; CDR3: CASSFWQENTEAFF
J: TRBJ1-3; V: TRBV23-1; size: .; CDR3: CASSRPTGTGNTIYF
J: TRBJ2-3; V: TRBV5-1; size: .; CDR3: CASSRQGTSTDTQYF
J: TRBJ2-3; V: TRBV4-2; size: once; CDR3: CASTAAGASTDTQYF
J: TRBJ2-2; V: TRBV5-4; size: .; CDR3: CASTPTGRGPGTGELFF
J: TRBJ1-1; V: TRBV5-1; size: .; CDR3: CASSWETGDYTEAFF
J: TRBJ1-2; V: TRBV2; size: .; CDR3: CASMRGGTENYGYTF
J: TRBJ2-1; V: TRBV6-4; size: .; CDR3: CASSDSGAGGSNEQFF
J: TRBJ1-5; V: TRBV6-1; size: once; CDR3: CASRADRGGNQPQHF
J: TRBJ2-7; V: TRBV18; size: .; CDR3: CASSPRDRSTWEQYF
J: TRBJ1-3; V: TRBV7-2; size: .; CDR3: CASSRLGAPSGNTIYF
J: TRBJ2-2; V: TRBV28; size: once; CDR3: CASSLQSAGGELFF
J: TRBJ2-7; V: TRBV5-1; size: .; CDR3: CASTAGTGLSQSPYEQYF
J: TRBJ2-5; V: TRBV5-1; size: .; CDR3: CASSLALGKETQYF
J: TRBJ1-2; V: TRBV27; size: .; CDR3: CASSPTGSQDYGYTF
J: TRBJ1-5; V: TRBV28; size: .; CDR3: CASSFGQGGVQPQHF
J: TRBJ1-3; V: TRBV5-1; size: .; CDR3: CASSLRGPSGNTIYF
J: TRBJ2-3; V: TRBV27; size: .; CDR3: CASSWREGTDTQYF
J: TRBJ1-5; V: TRBV18; size: .; CDR3: CASSPLGQGGQPQHF
J: TRBJ2-2; V: TRBV21-1; size: .; CDR3: CASSKETPGLAGPLNTGELFF
J: TRBJ2-2; V: TRBV6-1; size: .; CDR3: CAAASYTGELFF
J: .; V: TRBV6-1; size: .; CDR3: CAINSYEQYF
J: TRBJ2-1; V: TRBV7-7; size: .; CDR3: CASSLASGPFSEQFF
J: TRBJ2-7; V: TRBV6-5; size: .; CDR3: CASSSLAGQTYEQYF
J: TRBJ2-2; V: TRBV28; size: .; CDR3: CASSPLPGRGTGELFF
J: TRBJ2-7; V: TRBV6-1; size: few; CDR3: CASIEGHRGGNEQYF
J: TRBJ2-5; V: TRBV4-1; size: once; CDR3: CASSQTGGPLEQYF
J: TRBJ2-2; V: TRBV28; size: .; CDR3: CASSSPSGGNGELFF
J: TRBJ2-7; V: TRBV2; size: .; CDR3: CASSSRLAYEQYF
J: TRBJ2-7; V: TRBV29-1; size: .; CDR3: CSVEDPRGTSYEQYF
J: TRBJ1-1; V: TRBV4-1; size: .; CDR3: CASSPVPVLTEAFF
J: TRBJ1-1; V: TRBV11-2; size: .; CDR3: CASSASRQAAEAFF
J: TRBJ2-3; V: TRBV4-1; size: few; CDR3: CASSQALIDTQYF
J: TRBJ1-5; V: TRBV6-5; size: .; CDR3: CASSPGQGEQPQHF
J: .; V: TRBV9; size: .; CDR3: CASSVAGGTQREQYF
J: TRBJ2-3; V: TRBV11-3; size: .; CDR3: CASSFPGLVGDTQYF
J: TRBJ1-5; V: TRBV2; size: once; CDR3: CASSEVGGPSNQPQHF
J: TRBJ2-5; V: TRBV2; size: .; CDR3: CASSGGGGQETQYF
J: TRBJ2-7; V: TRBV7-9; size: .; CDR3: CSTGRRPYEQYF
J: TRBJ2-7; V: TRBV18; size: .; CDR3: CASSPRRTSDGEQYF
J: TRBJ2-5; V: TRBV7-2; size: .; CDR3: CASSLLAGTQYF
J: TRBJ1-1; V: TRBV11-2; size: .; CDR3: CASSLAGRTEAFF
J: TRBJ2-3; V: TRBV2; size: .; CDR3: CASKREADTQYF